What follows are 30 T cell receptor beta chains derived from one specimen sequenced in a study of beta chain features in type 1 diabetes. These receptors are not linked to any known antigen. Expressed TCRB transcripts were sequenced because the entire RNA isolate underwent reverse transcription. Clones were sequenced by immunoSEQ multiplex PCR, and TCRdb holds only the in-frame ones, with some missing. The table has about 740,000 clones, over 10% seen once; the top ten hold approximately 0.02%. General study points: There was a moderate but significant shortening of TCRB CDR3s in all four CD4+ subsets of Type 1 diabetes patients.

Sequencing was carried out using naive CD4+ T cells from blood. These receptors all stem from a man aged 18 to 35 with type 1 diabetes.

This clone has a handful of counts. The V gene is TRBV20-1, the J gene TRBJ1-2; a possible D gene is TRBD1 (6 bases). V lost 6 bases, J lost 8 bases, and 13 bases lay in between. The germline gives CDR1 DFQATT, CDR2 SNEGSKA (reference sequence). The CDR3 has 11 amino acids. The CDR3 DNA reads TGCAGTGCGGTCGAGGGGGTCGGCTACACCTTC. Its protein is CSAVEGVGYTF.

J is TRBJ1-1 and V is TRBV6-1; possibly TRBD1 for D (5 bases). V lost 3 bases to trimming and J lost 10 bases, with 21 bases between them. Germline CDR1 and CDR2: MNHNS and SASEGT. This CDR3 spans 15 amino acids. The CDR3 loop reads CASSDTQGALERAFF. The CDR3 DNA sequence: TGTGCCAGCAGTGATACTCAGGGAGCCCTCGAAAGAGCTTTCTTT.

There are a few counts of this clone. Additional DNA sequences in this sample encode the identical CDR3. This chain links TRBV5-4 with TRBJ2-1; TRBD1 agrees at 7 bases. Germline CDR1 SGHNT, CDR2 YYREEE (reference sequence). This CDR3 comprises 15 residues. With V trimmed by 4 bases and J by 0 bases, 4 bases remained unmatched. This CDR3 is CASSPGQSSYNEQFF. The CDR3 coding sequence is TGTGCCAGCAGCCCGGGACAGAGCTCCTACAATGAGCAGTTCTTC.

The chain has TRBV7-2 and TRBJ2-3; D is unclear. The CDR3 totals 14 residues. Trimming took 5 bases from V and 6 from J, leaving 15 bases between them. Germline V gene data show CDR1 as SGHTA and CDR2 as FQGNSA. For the CDR3, the DNA is TGTGCCAGCAGCCCAAGCCCCCTAGGGGATACGCAGTATTTT. Its translation: CASSPSPLGDTQYF.

The chain has TRBV6-6 and TRBJ1-2; unclear D gene. V was cut by 7 bases and J by 1 base, with 13 bases left in between. The CDR3 sequence is 14 residues long. Looked up from germline, CDR1 is MNHNY and CDR2 is SVGAGI (reference sequence). The CDR3 sequence is CASTAVGINYGYTF. CDR3 bases: TGTGCCAGCACGGCGGTAGGAATTAACTATGGCTACACCTTC.

This clone was picked up a small number of times. CDR3 sequence: CASSQDPSGGFLRVEQFF. The CDR3 DNA is TGCGCCAGCAGCCAAGATCCGAGCGGGGGGTTTCTAAGGGTTGAGCAGTTCTTC. The chain is built from TRBV4-1 and TRBJ2-1; 9 bases map to TRBD2. This CDR3 comprises 18 residues. Unmatched junction bases numbered 15, after V lost 0 bases and J lost 9 bases. CDR1 is MGHRA and CDR2 is YSYEKL in the germline V gene.

DNA of the CDR3: TGTGCCAGTAGTACAGGGCTAGGAGGTAGTGAAAAACTGTTTTTT. Translation gives CASSTGLGGSEKLFF. The chain has TRBV19 and TRBJ1-4; D possibly corresponds to TRBD1 (5 bases). CDR3 length: 15 residues. Germline CDR1 reads LNHDA; CDR2 reads SQIVND (reference sequence). The ends were cut back, 4 bases at V and 7 bases at J, with 16 bases in the middle.

This clone was seen more than once but under ten times. This sequence joins TRBV7-9 and TRBJ2-7; TRBD1 is a possible D gene (6 bases). This CDR3 is built from 17 residues. The V end was cut by 0 bases, the J end by 5 bases, with 20 bases between. Germline CDR1 SEHNR, CDR2 FQNEAQ (reference sequence). The CDR3 region has the DNA TGTGCCAGCAGCTTAGCGTTAAGGTTGGGGGACACGGACGAGCAGTACTTC. Amino acid sequence: CASSLALRLGDTDEQYF. Looking up the rest from reference TRBV7-9 and TRBJ2-7 gives the full variable domain: DTGVSQNPRHKITKRGQNVTFRCDPISEHNRLYWYRQTLGQGPEFLTYFQNEAQLEKSRLLSDRFSAERPKGSFSTLEIQRTEQGDSAMYLCASSLALRLGDTDEQYFGPGTRLTVT.

This clone was picked up a small number of times. The chain combines TRBV4-1 with TRBJ1-2; D gene uncertain. The germline CDR1 and CDR2 sequences are MGHRA and YSYEKL. Trimming removed 2 bases from V and 4 bases from J, with 14 bases in between. There are 15 residues in the CDR3. CDR3 nucleotide sequence: TGCGCCAGCAGCCAATCGGGTTCGACCTTCTATGGCTACACCTTC. This sequence encodes CASSQSGSTFYGYTF.

This clone has just a few counts. The chain has TRBV13 and TRBJ1-2; D is unresolved. Germline V CDR1 and CDR2: PRHDT, FYEKMQ (reference sequence). This CDR3 is built from 12 residues. V lost 4 bases and J lost 1, with 4 bases in between. The CDR3 loop reads CASSSRNYGYTF. For the CDR3, the DNA is TGTGCCAGCAGCTCGCGTAACTATGGCTACACCTTC.

In its sample, this clone was seen a few times. The chain combines TRBV5-6 with TRBJ2-3, with TRBD1 matching over 8 bases. Germline lookup yields CDR1 SGHDT and CDR2 YYEEEE. The J segment lost 11 bases and the V segment lost 5 bases, leaving 10 bases of the junction unmatched. The CDR3 loop spans 13 amino acids. In DNA, the CDR3 is TGTGCCAGCAGTCCCGGGACAGGAACTCAGCAGTATTTT. It specifies CASSPGTGTQQYF.

The sample holds a few counts of this clone. This chain connects TRBV30 to TRBJ2-7; D gene uncertain. Trimming cost V 1 base and J 6 bases, with 10 bases left between them. CDR1 is GTSNPN, CDR2 SVGIG, per germline (reference sequence). The CDR3 is 12 residues long. CDR3 in amino acids: CAWSGVAPEQYF. CDR3 sequence (DNA): TGTGCCTGGAGTGGAGTAGCCCCCGAGCAGTACTTC.

This clone came up a few times. CDR3 sequence: CASSVEGAYEQYF. CDR3 DNA sequence: TGTGCCAGCAGTGTCGAGGGGGCCTACGAGCAGTACTTC. The chain recombines TRBV6-5 with TRBJ2-7, with D perhaps matching TRBD1 (6 bases). Germline CDR1 and CDR2: MNHEY and SVGAGI. Deletions cut 5 bases from V and 2 bases from J, with 10 bases between. This CDR3 is built from 13 residues.

For this clone: At the DNA level, this CDR3 is encoded by other sequences in the same sample as well. This chain connects TRBV28 to TRBJ2-1; D unresolved. The V end lost 3 bases, the J end lost 1 base, and 7 bases lay between the germline ends. This CDR3 is 14 amino acids long. Germline CDR1 MDHEN, CDR2 SYDVKM. CDR3 in amino acids: CASSLDGSYNEQFF. DNA for the CDR3: TGTGCCAGCAGTTTGGATGGTTCCTACAATGAGCAGTTCTTC.

The rearrangement links TRBV6-6 to TRBJ1-6; D uncertain. The CDR3 spans 13 residues. Germline CDR1 and CDR2: MNHNY and SVGAGI (reference sequence). Deletions cut 8 bases from V and 3 bases from J, with 8 bases between. CDR3 nucleotides: TGTGCCAGCTCGTCAGTCTATAATTCACCCCTCCACTTT. Protein sequence: CASSSVYNSPLHF.

The chain employs TRBV30 and TRBJ2-7; tentative D call: TRBD1 (5 bases). The germline V and J ends were trimmed by 1 base and 6 bases, with 7 bases remaining between them. There are 11 residues in the CDR3. The germline V gene encodes CDR1 GTSNPN and CDR2 SVGIG (reference sequence). CDR3 amino acids: CAWSAGIEQYF. CDR3 DNA: TGTGCCTGGAGTGCAGGGATCGAGCAGTACTTC.

This clone was seen only a few times. The gene calls are TRBV7-9 and TRBJ1-5; D is undetermined. CDR3 length: 13 amino acids. From germline, CDR1 is SEHNR and CDR2 FQNEAQ (reference sequence). Between the trimmed V and J ends, which lost 1 base and 5 bases, there was a span of 6 bases. The CDR3 sequence is CASSLVQDQPQHF. In nucleotides, the CDR3 is TGTGCCAGCAGCTTAGTTCAGGATCAGCCCCAGCATTTT.

This clone came up a few times. The chain recombines TRBV23-1 with TRBJ2-7, with TRBD2 as a possible D gene (6 bases). TRBV23-1 is reported as an ORF; its role is uncertain. V dropped 3 bases and J dropped 1 base, with 22 bases sitting between them. The CDR3 loop spans 18 amino acids. Written as DNA, the CDR3 is TGCGCCAGCAGTCATAGCCGACCGGGGGAGATCTTTTCCTACGAGCAGTACTTC. Encoded protein: CASSHSRPGEIFSYEQYF.

This clone was detected only a few times. The chain joins TRBV6-1 to TRBJ2-2, with D unclear. Trimming removed 2 bases from V and 5 bases from J, with 0 bases in between. Germline lookup yields CDR1 MNHNS and CDR2 SASEGT. This CDR3 is built from 11 residues. CDR3 DNA sequence: TGTGCCAGCAGTGAAACCGGGGAGCTGTTTTTT. Translated: CASSETGELFF.

This clone was recorded a few times. The V gene is TRBV7-8, the J gene TRBJ1-6, with 10 bases matching TRBD1. Trimming at V came to 5 bases and at J to 9 bases, leaving 4 bases not matched to a gene. The CDR3 runs to 14 residues. Looked up from germline, CDR1 is SGHVS and CDR2 is FQNEAQ. CDR3 coding DNA: TGTGCCAGCAGCCGGGGACAGGGGAGTTCACCCCTCCACTTT. Amino acid sequence: CASSRGQGSSPLHF.

This CDR3 reads CASMRSMNTEAFF. The CDR3 coding sequence is TGTGCCAGCATGAGAAGCATGAACACTGAAGCTTTCTTT. The gene calls are TRBV6-1 and TRBJ1-1, with D unresolved. V was trimmed by 7 bases and J by 0 bases, leaving 9 bases between them. This CDR3 comprises 13 residues. Germline V lookup: CDR1 MNHNS, CDR2 SASEGT.

With respect to this clone: Other DNA sequences in the same sample also yield this CDR3. Here the CDR3 reads CASSLGPANTEAFF. CDR3 sequence (DNA): TGCGCCAGCAGCTTGGGCCCAGCGAACACTGAAGCTTTCTTT. The chain couples TRBV5-1 to TRBJ1-1; D not resolved. In germline, CDR1 is SGHRS, CDR2 YFSETQ. The CDR3 sequence is 14 residues long. Trimming took 0 bases from V and 1 from J, leaving 7 bases between them.

This clone came up a few times. The chain has TRBV30 and TRBJ1-1, with 7 bases aligning to TRBD1. Germline CDR1 is GTSNPN and CDR2 is SVGIG (reference sequence). This CDR3 region has 13 residues. V trimming: 4 bases; J trimming: 5 bases; junction bases outside the gene matches: 7. This CDR3 is CAWKNQGVTEAFF. CDR3 DNA: TGTGCCTGGAAGAACCAGGGGGTTACTGAAGCTTTCTTT.

The rearrangement uses TRBV11-2 and TRBJ2-4, with TRBD2 as a possible D gene (6 bases). The CDR3 loop spans 15 amino acids. Trimming took 5 bases from V and 0 from J, leaving 11 bases between them. Germline V gene data show CDR1 as SGHAT and CDR2 as FQNNGV. CDR3 amino acids: CASSPGDLAKNIQYF. CDR3 sequence (DNA): TGTGCCAGCAGCCCGGGGGATCTAGCCAAAAACATTCAGTACTTC. Combining the CDR3 with reference TRBV11-2 and TRBJ2-4 gives the whole variable domain EAGVAQSPRYKIIEKRQSVAFWCNPISGHATLYWYQQILGQGPKLLIQFQNNGVVDDSQLPKDRFSAERLKGVDSTLKIQPAKLEDSAVYLCASSPGDLAKNIQYFGAGTRLSVL.

The chain couples TRBV30 to TRBJ2-3, with D possibly being TRBD1 (6 bases). V dropped 0 bases and J dropped 4 bases, with 14 bases sitting between them. The CDR3 has 15 amino acids. Germline CDR1 is GTSNPN and CDR2 is SVGIG (reference sequence). Here the CDR3 DNA reads TGTGCCTGGAGTGTCGCACAGGGTTATCCAGATACGCAGTATTTT. Residues: CAWSVAQGYPDTQYF.

The chain carries TRBV7-2 and TRBJ1-6; D gene ambiguous. V was cut by 1 base and J by 10 bases, with 14 bases left in between. Germline V gene data show CDR1 as SGHTA and CDR2 as FQGNSA. The CDR3 is 15 residues long. CDR3 sequence reads: CASSLGGTAWSPLHF. The DNA of the CDR3 is TGTGCCAGCAGCTTAGGGGGTACGGCATGGTCACCCCTCCACTTT.

Only a few counts were recorded for this clone. The CDR3 DNA sequence: TGCGCCAGCAGCTTGCCGAGCTACAATGAGCAGTTCTTC. Protein: CASSLPSYNEQFF. This chain uses TRBV5-1 with TRBJ2-1; no definite D call. This CDR3 is 13 amino acids long. Trimming left V 1 base short and J 3 bases short, with 5 bases between. Germline CDR1 reads SGHRS; CDR2 reads YFSETQ. Complete variable domain (other parts from reference TRBV5-1 and TRBJ2-1): KAGVTQTPRYLIKTRGQQVTLSCSPISGHRSVSWYQQTPGQGLQFLFEYFSETQRNKGNFPGRFSGRQFSNSRSEMNVSTLELGDSALYLCASSLPSYNEQFFGPGTRLTVL.

This clone was counted only a few times. The genes are TRBV7-9 and TRBJ2-7; 9 bases map to TRBD1. The CDR3 extends over 15 amino acids. Germline values: CDR1 SEHNR, CDR2 FQNEAQ (reference sequence). V lost 5 bases, J lost 4 bases, and 9 bases stayed unmatched. The CDR3 loop is CASSAGQGMGYEQYF. For the CDR3, the DNA is TGTGCCAGCAGCGCGGGACAGGGAATGGGTTACGAGCAGTACTTC.

V usage is TRBV10-2 and J usage is TRBJ2-4; TRBD1 aligns across 8 bases. The CDR3 consists of 16 residues. The V segment lost 3 bases and the J segment 8 bases; nucleotides outside the gene matches: 12. CDR1 WSHSY and CDR2 SAAADI come from the germline V gene. Here the CDR3 DNA reads TGCGCCAGCAGTGATTGGACAGGGTCAGGATTAGACATTCAGTACTTC. It is translated as CASSDWTGSGLDIQYF.

J is TRBJ2-7 and V is TRBV2, with D maybe TRBD1 (5 bases). V lost 7 bases and J lost 3, with 10 bases in between. Germline-derived CDR1 and CDR2 are SNHLY and FYNNEI. The CDR3 runs to 12 residues. CDR3 coding DNA: TGTGCCAGCAACGGCAGGGTCTACGAGCAGTACTTC. This translates into CASNGRVYEQYF.